These 24 T cell receptor beta chains originate from one sample sequenced in a study of Graves' ophthalmopathy and Graves' hyperthyroidism. Scientists amplified the TCR beta CDR3 regions from RNA transcripts. An initial RT-PCR round employing HTBI primers preceded a second-round multiplex PCR. TCRdb analysed the multiplex PCR reads with MiXCR anew, one entry per CDR3 protein. The data hold 500,000 to 600,000 distinct CDR3 sequences, with under 45% observed a single time. The sample comprised peripheral blood or thyroid tissue (not recorded which). The source of these receptors is an adult man with Graves' hyperthyroidism.

The chain joins TRBV7-2 to TRBJ2-1; no clear D. This CDR3 spans 14 amino acids. The germline V and J ends were trimmed by 1 base and 5 bases, with 9 bases remaining between them. CDR1 is SGHTA, CDR2 FQGNSA, per germline. CDR3: CASSLDAQNNEQFF. As DNA, the CDR3 is TGTGCCAGCAGCTTAGACGCTCAAAACAATGAGCAGTTCTTC.

Points on this clonotype: The junction does not match germline at one end; this may be a read error. The chain couples TRBV7-2 to TRBJ1-1; no clear D. The CDR3 covers 9 residues. Per the germline V gene, CDR1 is SGHTA and CDR2 is FQGNSA. CDR3 amino acids: CASSLALIF. The CDR3 nucleotides are TGTGCCAGCAGCTTAGCCCTTATCTTT.

As to this clonotype: Possible read error: a much larger clone is one base away. The V call is TRBV13, the J call TRBJ1-1; a possible D gene is TRBD1 (5 bases). This CDR3 is built from 13 residues. Between the trimmed V and J ends, which lost 5 bases and 3 bases, there was a span of 10 bases. Germline V gives CDR1 PRHDT, CDR2 FYEKMQ (reference sequence). CDR3 nucleotides: TGTGCCAGCAGCCGGAGCAGGGACACTGAAGCTTTCTTT. The encoded protein is CASSRSRDTEAFF.

This clonotype has a count of ten or more. The V call is TRBV10-3, the J call TRBJ2-7; a possible D gene is TRBD1 (6 bases). V was pared by 5 bases and J by 3 bases, with 11 bases between. CDR3 length: 13 amino acids. The germline V gene encodes CDR1 ENHRY and CDR2 SYGVKD. This CDR3 is CAISPGHIYEQYF. DNA for the CDR3: TGTGCCATCAGTCCGGGACACATCTACGAGCAGTACTTC.

There are many counts of this clonotype. The V gene is TRBV20-1, the J gene TRBJ2-7; either TRBD1 or TRBD2 may fit D (7 bases each). This CDR3 spans 14 amino acids. V was clipped by 4 bases and J by 0 bases, with 13 bases between them. CDR1 and CDR2 from the germline V gene are DFQATT and SNEGSKA (reference sequence). CDR3 nucleotide sequence: TGCAGTGCTAATCTCAGGGGGGGCTCCTACGAGCAGTACTTC. This encodes CSANLRGGSYEQYF.

The rearrangement links TRBV6-5 to TRBJ2-7; weak D call: TRBD1 (6 bases). Trimming stripped 2 bases from V and 4 bases from J, with 12 bases between. CDR1 and CDR2 (germline): MNHEY, SVGAGI. This CDR3 is 14 amino acids long. CDR3 region: CASSYAGTTYEQYF. As DNA, the CDR3 is TGTGCCAGCAGTTACGCCGGGACAACTTACGAGCAGTACTTC.

In this sample, this clonotype turned up a few times. The gene calls are TRBV7-8 and TRBJ1-1; D not certain. Germline V gene data show CDR1 as SGHVS and CDR2 as FQNEAQ. The CDR3 runs 16 residues. Trimming stripped 5 bases from V and 0 bases from J, with 16 bases between. The CDR3 is CASSPIGQNMNTEAFF. The CDR3 DNA reads as TGTGCCAGCAGCCCTATCGGGCAGAACATGAACACTGAAGCTTTCTTT.

In its sample, this clonotype was seen a few times. The V and J genes are TRBV6-5 and TRBJ1-2; TRBD1 matches 9 bases. Germline trimming cut 4 bases from V and 5 bases from J; bases unmatched to any gene: 8. Germline loops: CDR1 MNHEY, CDR2 SVGAGI. CDR3 length equals 15 residues. The CDR3 DNA follows: TGTGCCAGCAGTTCCAACAGGGGGCGTGGGTATGGCTACACCTTC. Protein: CASSSNRGRGYGYTF.

This clonotype occurred many times. The chain has TRBV29-1 and TRBJ2-7; TRBD1 agrees at 9 bases. The ends lost 3 bases at V and 5 bases at J; junction bases unmatched: 5. The CDR3 runs 13 residues. Germline lookup yields CDR1 SQVTM and CDR2 ANQGSEA. CDR3 sequence: CSVERGQGNEQYF. DNA of the CDR3: TGCAGCGTTGAGAGGGGACAGGGTAACGAGCAGTACTTC.

Comment on this clonotype: Sequence at one end of the junction differs from germline and may be a read error. The rearrangement links TRBV10-3 to TRBJ1-5; D possibly corresponds to TRBD1 (5 bases). The CDR3 spans 14 residues. Germline loops: CDR1 ENHRY, CDR2 SYGVKD. The CDR3 region has the DNA TGTGCCAGCAGTTATGGGCAGGGCGATCAGCCCAAGCATTTT. As protein: CASSYGQGDQPKHF.

The V call is TRBV29-1, the J call TRBJ1-1; TRBD1 is a possible D gene (6 bases). The CDR3 covers 14 residues. Germline CDR1 SQVTM, CDR2 ANQGSEA. The ends were cut back, 4 bases at V and 3 bases at J, with 15 bases in the middle. The CDR3 protein is CSVGQDNEHTEAFF. The CDR3 coding sequence is TGCAGCGTTGGACAGGACAATGAGCACACTGAAGCTTTCTTT.

The chain links TRBV10-3 to TRBJ1-5; D remains unclear. Germline V gene lookup returns CDR1 ENHRY and CDR2 SYGVKD. The CDR3 has 16 residues. Trimming pared 0 bases from V and 11 bases from J, leaving 20 bases between. This chain's CDR3 is CAISESKASGKETQHF. CDR3 nucleotides: TGTGCCATCAGTGAGTCGAAGGCTAGCGGGAAAGAGACCCAGCATTTT.

The chain recombines TRBV3-1 with TRBJ2-5; D gene ambiguous. V dropped 0 bases and J dropped 6 bases, with 14 bases sitting between them. Per germline, CDR1 LGHDT and CDR2 YNNKEL (reference sequence). The CDR3 has 15 amino acids. CDR3 DNA sequence: TGTGCCAGCAGCCAAGAGTCCATTGTAGGACAGACCCAGTACTTC. This sequence encodes CASSQESIVGQTQYF.

The CDR3 coding sequence is TGTGCCAGCAGCTTAGGGGAAGCAGAGCAGTTCTTC. Protein sequence: CASSLGEAEQFF. The V and J genes are TRBV7-9 and TRBJ2-7; no firm D call. The end of the DNA fits TRBJ2-1 better, so the J call may be wrong. The CDR3 runs to 12 residues. Germline values: CDR1 SEHNR, CDR2 FQNEAQ (reference sequence).

The gene calls are TRBV2 and TRBJ2-5, with D perhaps TRBD2 (6 bases). The assigned J gene may be wrong: the sequence end matches TRBJ2-1 better. From germline, CDR1 is SNHLY and CDR2 FYNNEI. The CDR3 runs to 15 residues. This CDR3 reads CASSEEGRRYNEQFF. DNA for the CDR3: TGTGCCAGCAGTGAGGAAGGGAGGCGGTACAATGAGCAGTTCTTC.

This chain uses TRBV7-9 with TRBJ1-2; D is possibly TRBD1 (6 bases). Deletions cut 4 bases from V and 4 bases from J, with 13 bases between. This CDR3 comprises 14 residues. Per the germline V gene, CDR1 is SEHNR and CDR2 is FQNEAQ (reference sequence). For the CDR3, the DNA is TGTGCCAGCAGCTCCCCCGGGGGCAGCTATGGCTACACCTTC. Its translation is CASSSPGGSYGYTF.

Only a few counts were recorded for this clonotype. The V gene is TRBV7-2, the J gene TRBJ2-7; D unresolved. Germline V gene data show CDR1 as SGHTA and CDR2 as FQGNSA. This CDR3 is 14 amino acids long. V lost 2 bases and J 4 bases, leaving 12 bases between the germline ends. The CDR3 nucleotides are TGTGCCAGCAGCTTACTATATGACATGTACGAGCAGTACTTC. As protein: CASSLLYDMYEQYF.

About this clonotype itself: One base away lies a much larger clone, so this may be a sequencing read error. In nucleotides, the CDR3 is TGTGCCAGCAGTTTAGGACAGGGGGGGATCAATCAGCCCCAGCATTTT. Its protein product is CASSLGQGGINQPQHF. The chain uses TRBV12-3 or TRBV12-4 and TRBJ1-5; 9 positions match TRBD1. J gave up 3 bases and V 1 base, and 4 bases lay outside the gene matches. This CDR3 is 16 amino acids long.

This clonotype was counted a few times. The chain carries TRBV24-1 and TRBJ2-7, with TRBD2 matching 12 bases. This CDR3 region has 18 residues. The J segment lost 4 bases and the V segment lost 0 bases, leaving 9 bases of the junction unmatched. Germline V gives CDR1 KGHDR, CDR2 SFDVKD. The CDR3 nucleotides are TGTGCCACCAGTGATTTGAGACTAGCGGGGGAAGGAGTATACGAGCAGTACTTC. Amino acid sequence: CATSDLRLAGEGVYEQYF.

This rearrangement joins TRBV6-1 to TRBJ2-3, with D possibly TRBD2 on 6 matching bases. CDR3 length: 16 amino acids. Trimming shortened V by 5 bases and J by 0 bases, and 15 bases separated the two germline ends. Per germline, CDR1 MNHNS and CDR2 SASEGT. The CDR3 DNA follows: TGTGCCAGCAGTTTAAGGGTAGCGGCGAGCACAGATACGCAGTATTTT. Residues: CASSLRVAASTDTQYF.

This chain joins TRBV6-1 and TRBJ2-7; 12 bases are a match to TRBD1. The J segment lost 4 bases and the V segment lost 6 bases, leaving 22 bases of the junction unmatched. CDR3 length equals 20 residues. CDR1 and CDR2 from the germline V gene are MNHNS and SASEGT. CDR3 sequence: CASRGDTAITRDRGRYEQYF. The CDR3 DNA sequence: TGTGCCAGCAGGGGGGACACGGCCATTACCCGGGACAGGGGGCGATACGAGCAGTACTTC.

This clonotype has a handful of counts. The chain joins TRBV5-8 to TRBJ2-7; TRBD1 agrees at 7 bases. This CDR3 contains 13 residues. Trimming cost V 4 bases and J 1 base; bases outside gene matches: 2. Per the germline V gene, CDR1 is SGHTS and CDR2 is YDEGEE. The DNA for the CDR3 is TGTGCCAGCAGCACAGGGGATTCCTACGAGCAGTACTTC. Protein product: CASSTGDSYEQYF.

This CDR3 reads CSVDIGFGNTIYF. CDR3 coding DNA: TGCAGCGTTGATATCGGGTTTGGAAACACCATATATTTT. V gene TRBV29-1 combines with J gene TRBJ1-3; D ambiguous. The CDR3 has 13 residues. Germline V gene sequence: CDR1 SQVTM, CDR2 ANQGSEA. Trimming cost V 3 bases and J 3 bases, with 9 bases left between them.

The J gene is TRBJ2-1, the V gene TRBV29-1, with 7 bases matching TRBD2. Trimming removed 5 bases from V and 2 bases from J; junction bases left unmatched: 3. CDR3 length equals 13 residues. CDR1 and CDR2 (germline): SQVTM, ANQGSEA. The CDR3 is CSVLGGTYNEQFF. The CDR3 DNA is TGCAGCGTTTTGGGGGGGACCTACAATGAGCAGTTCTTC.